This is a list of T cell receptor beta chains from one sample in a study of tumor-infiltrating lymphocytes in localized non-small cell lung cancer. Clones were read by immunoSEQ multiplex PCR, and TCRdb kept only the in-frame ones, dropping some. The sample includes about 8,500 clones, about 78% seen only once; the top ten take roughly 15%. Material: uninvolved lung tissue not adjacent to the tumor. The receptors shown here come from a human donor with non-small cell lung cancer. Both conserved end residues are part of each CDR3. D genes are given only for firm matches. Size tells how often a clone was seen (once, few, many) or the class of an expanded clone, and some rows leave it out.

d_call: NA
clone_size: once
v_call: TRBV11-3
cdr3_length: 13
j_call: TRBJ2-7
cdr3_aa: CASSFRGTYEQYF
cdr3_nt: TGTGCCAGCAGCTTTAGGGGGACCTACGAGCAGTACTTC

d_call: NA
clone_size: medium-sized
v_call: TRBV6-1
cdr3_length: 14
j_call: TRBJ1-5
cdr3_aa: CASINGAPDQPQHF
cdr3_nt: TGTGCCAGCATCAATGGGGCGCCGGATCAGCCCCAGCATTTT

d_call: TRBD1
clone_size: few
v_call: TRBV6-1
cdr3_length: 14
j_call: TRBJ2-7
cdr3_aa: CASSKGQGALEQYF
cdr3_nt: TGTGCCAGCAGTAAGGGACAGGGGGCTCTCGAGCAGTACTTC

d_call: NA
clone_size: once
v_call: TRBV2
cdr3_length: 13
j_call: TRBJ1-4
cdr3_aa: CASSEERAEKLFF
cdr3_nt: TGTGCCAGCAGTGAAGAGAGAGCGGAAAAACTGTTTTTT

d_call: NA
clone_size: NA
v_call: TRBV5-4
cdr3_length: 15
j_call: TRBJ1-1
cdr3_aa: CASSSLPGAGTEAFF
cdr3_nt: TGTGCCAGCAGCTCCCTACCGGGGGCGGGTACTGAAGCTTTCTTT

d_call: NA
clone_size: NA
v_call: TRBV6-1
cdr3_length: 12
j_call: TRBJ1-2
cdr3_aa: CASNGDNYGYTF
cdr3_nt: TGTGCCAGCAATGGAGATAACTATGGCTACACCTTC

d_call: TRBD2
clone_size: NA
v_call: TRBV6-1
cdr3_length: 19
j_call: TRBJ2-3
cdr3_aa: CASSELAGGLGRDTDTQYF
cdr3_nt: TGTGCCAGCAGTGAACTAGCGGGGGGCCTGGGGCGGGACACAGATACGCAGTATTTT

d_call: NA
clone_size: NA
v_call: TRBV5-8
cdr3_length: 13
j_call: TRBJ1-1
cdr3_aa: CASSLQLNTEAFF
cdr3_nt: TGTGCCAGCAGCTTGCAGCTGAACACTGAAGCTTTCTTT

d_call: TRBD1
clone_size: NA
v_call: TRBV7-8
cdr3_length: 17
j_call: TRBJ1-4
cdr3_aa: CASSLAHKRTGDEKLFF
cdr3_nt: TGTGCCAGCAGCTTAGCGCATAAAAGGACAGGGGATGAAAAACTGTTTTTT

d_call: NA
clone_size: NA
v_call: TRBV11-2
cdr3_length: 14
j_call: TRBJ2-1
cdr3_aa: CASSLGTGVNEQFF
cdr3_nt: TGTGCCAGCAGCCTCGGGACTGGAGTAAATGAGCAGTTCTTC

d_call: NA
clone_size: NA
v_call: TRBV7-8
cdr3_length: 14
j_call: TRBJ1-2
cdr3_aa: CASSLSGPGDGYTF
cdr3_nt: TGTGCCAGCAGCTTATCGGGACCGGGCGATGGCTACACCTTC

d_call: TRBD1
clone_size: NA
v_call: TRBV5-1
cdr3_length: 14
j_call: TRBJ1-1
cdr3_aa: CASSTRGFNTEAFF
cdr3_nt: TGCGCCAGCAGCACCAGGGGGTTCAACACTGAAGCTTTCTTT

d_call: NA
clone_size: NA
v_call: TRBV7-2
cdr3_length: 14
j_call: TRBJ1-1
cdr3_aa: CASSPQGMNTEAFF
cdr3_nt: TGTGCCAGCAGCCCCCAAGGAATGAACACTGAAGCTTTCTTT

d_call: NA
clone_size: NA
v_call: TRBV5-4
cdr3_length: 14
j_call: TRBJ2-5
cdr3_aa: CASSLAGRLETQYF
cdr3_nt: TGTGCCAGCAGCTTGGCCGGGCGATTGGAGACCCAGTACTTC

d_call: NA
clone_size: NA
v_call: TRBV6-5
cdr3_length: 15
j_call: TRBJ1-6
cdr3_aa: CASSYSGGDGSPLHF
cdr3_nt: TGTGCCAGCAGTTACTCGGGGGGTGATGGTTCACCCCTCCACTTT

d_call: NA
clone_size: NA
v_call: TRBV6-5
cdr3_length: 14
j_call: TRBJ2-5
cdr3_aa: CASSYSTGYETQYF
cdr3_nt: TGTGCCAGCAGTTACTCAACAGGGTACGAGACCCAGTACTTC

d_call: NA
clone_size: NA
v_call: TRBV28
cdr3_length: 14
j_call: TRBJ1-6
cdr3_aa: CASSGSSYNSPLHF
cdr3_nt: TGTGCCAGCTCGGGTAGCTCCTATAATTCACCCCTCCACTTT

d_call: NA
clone_size: NA
v_call: TRBV7-9
cdr3_length: 15
j_call: TRBJ1-1
cdr3_aa: CASTLSGAPRTEAFF
cdr3_nt: TGTGCCAGCACGTTATCTGGGGCACCTAGGACTGAAGCTTTCTTT

d_call: NA
clone_size: few
v_call: TRBV11-1
cdr3_length: 12
j_call: TRBJ2-7
cdr3_aa: CASSPGHDEQYF
cdr3_nt: TGTGCCAGCAGCCCGGGGCATGACGAGCAGTACTTC

d_call: TRBD1
clone_size: NA
v_call: TRBV28
cdr3_length: 15
j_call: TRBJ2-1
cdr3_aa: CASRPAGTGYNEQFF
cdr3_nt: TGTGCCAGCAGACCGGCCGGGACAGGGTACAATGAGCAGTTCTTC

d_call: TRBD2
clone_size: few
v_call: TRBV11-2
cdr3_length: 18
j_call: TRBJ2-1
cdr3_aa: CASSRTVTSGGLDNEQFF
cdr3_nt: TGTGCCAGCAGCCGCACCGTTACTAGCGGGGGTCTCGACAATGAGCAGTTCTTC

d_call: TRBD2
clone_size: NA
v_call: TRBV28
cdr3_length: 16
j_call: TRBJ2-3
cdr3_aa: CASSPQERGGTDTQYF
cdr3_nt: TGTGCCAGCAGTCCTCAGGAGCGGGGGGGCACAGATACGCAGTATTTT

d_call: NA
clone_size: NA
v_call: TRBV5-5
cdr3_length: 12
j_call: TRBJ2-5
cdr3_aa: CASSPNQETQYF
cdr3_nt: TGTGCCAGCAGCCCTAACCAAGAGACCCAGTACTTC

d_call: TRBD1
clone_size: NA
v_call: TRBV6-1
cdr3_length: 14
j_call: TRBJ1-2
cdr3_aa: CASSEGTGGQGYTF
cdr3_nt: TGTGCCAGCAGTGAAGGAACAGGGGGCCAGGGCTACACCTTC

d_call: TRBD1
clone_size: NA
v_call: TRBV19
cdr3_length: 16
j_call: TRBJ2-7
cdr3_aa: CASSPRSRDRAYEQYF
cdr3_nt: TGTGCCAGTAGTCCACGTTCGCGGGACAGGGCCTACGAGCAGTACTTC